This TCR beta chain was captured in a study of cytomegalovirus exposure and HLA in healthy donors. V lost 5 bases and J 0 bases, leaving 8 bases between the germline ends. Germline CDR1 is SEHNR and CDR2 is FQNEAQ (reference sequence). The CDR3 totals 14 residues. Amplification used 60 Vbeta primers and 13 Jbeta primers. Generated by immunoSEQ multiplex PCR, the TCRdb table keeps only in-frame clones and is missing some. In the table there are over 200,000 clones, approximately 84% of which are singletons. The sample consisted of PBMCs. The receptor was isolated from a woman in her thirties or forties in good health and CMV-seronegative. The chain recombines TRBV7-9 with TRBJ1-3; D gene ambiguous. The CDR3 region has the DNA TGTGCCAGCAGCCCCTTCGTCTCTGGAAACACCATATATTTT. Translating it yields CASSPFVSGNTIYF.